The T cell receptor beta chain under discussion was sequenced for a study of cytomegalovirus exposure and HLA in healthy donors. About the research overall: Counted in an early data release were approximately 80 million unique TCRs from HLA-typed donors. Study results and caveats: It was assumed in the presence/absence analyses that sequencing depth was roughly uniform across donors. For most subjects, TCR beta sequences were reported to predict HLA-A and HLA-B alleles with accuracy.

A word on this clone: The antigen is undetermined.

The V end lost 4 bases, the J end lost 2 bases, and 8 bases lay between the germline ends. Looked up from germline, CDR1 is MNHNY and CDR2 is SVGAGI (reference sequence). The CDR3 loop spans 13 amino acids. PCR involved 60 Vbeta and 13 Jbeta primers. In the authors' workflow: In a later analysis, the count reached tens of millions of unique TCR beta chains, with about 11 million shared. The protocol was immunoSEQ multiplex PCR, while the TCRdb copy is restricted to in-frame clones and leaves out a portion. Clone size and the V and J calls come from that table; the DNA yielded D and trimming. The sample carries about 160,000 clones, roughly four fifths recorded once.

Specimen: PBMCs. This TCR was recovered from a woman aged 50 to 60 in good health and CMV-seropositive. The rearrangement joins TRBV6-6 to TRBJ1-1, with TRBD1 as a possible D gene (6 bases). The CDR3 DNA reads TGTGCCAGCAGTTCGGGGGGCAACACTGAAGCTTTCTTT. Translated, it gives CASSSGGNTEAFF.